This T cell receptor beta chain was recovered during a study of T cell responses to AZD1222 COVID-19 vaccine. Study-wide findings and caveats: Repertoires were sampled only after the peak T cell response.

Deletions cut 3 bases from V and 0 bases from J, with 8 bases between. In germline, CDR1 is MGHRA, CDR2 YSYEKL. The CDR3 has 14 residues. About this clone itself: Antigen unknown.

Measured with immunoSEQ multiplex PCR; TCRdb has only the in-frame clones, and not every one. The table includes around 110,000 clones, about 90% detected once. Sequencing was performed on peripheral blood, taken on day 0 of AZD1222 vaccination. This rearrangement joins TRBV4-1 to TRBJ1-2; D ambiguous. This sequence originates from an adult in good health. This CDR3 is CASSHSATNYGYTF. DNA of the CDR3: TGCGCCAGCAGCCACTCCGCAACTAACTATGGCTACACCTTC.